The 14 T cell receptor beta chains presented below share a single source sample, sequenced in a study of low-dose radiotherapy and immunotherapy resistance in tumors. Alpha- and beta-chain coverage of first-strand cDNA came from TRAV- and TRBV-specific primers. Over 20 PCR cycles, TCRs were amplified from a constant-region primer and V-primer adapter. MiXCR, run by TCRdb on the reads, gives a single entry per CDR3 protein. The table shows tens of thousands of distinct CDR3 sequences, with around 54% occurring only once. The time point was: after trial treatment. Described treatment: LDRT plus nivolumab, ipilimumab, low-dose cyclophosphamide and aspirin (RACIN trial). The sequencing used PBMCs, collected after low-dose radiotherapy plus immunotherapy. Receptors originate from a male donor with gallbladder cancer.

The chain carries TRBV2 and TRBJ2-3; 7 positions match TRBD2. CDR1 and CDR2 (germline): SNHLY, FYNNEI. The J segment lost 2 bases and the V segment lost 3 bases, leaving 8 bases of the junction unmatched. The CDR3 covers 16 residues. The CDR3 region is CASSESAGDLTDTQYF. In nucleotides, the CDR3 is TGTGCCAGCAGTGAGTCTGCGGGGGACCTCACAGATACGCAGTATTTT. The full variable domain, completed using reference TRBV2 and TRBJ2-3, is EPEVTQTPSHQVTQMGQEVILRCVPISNHLYFYWYRQILGQKVEFLVSFYNNEISEKSEIFDDQFSVERPDGSNFTLKIRSTKLEDSAMYFCASSESAGDLTDTQYFGPGTRLTVL.

The chain links TRBV3-1 to TRBJ2-2; possible D gene TRBD1, 5 bases. CDR1 LGHDT and CDR2 YNNKEL come from the germline V gene (reference sequence). This CDR3 has 16 residues. V gave up 4 bases and J gave up 4 bases, with 16 bases separating them. CDR3 region: CASSRKGQALTGELFF. In DNA form, the CDR3 reads TGTGCCAGCAGCCGGAAAGGACAAGCACTCACCGGGGAGCTGTTTTTT.

The chain employs TRBV28 and TRBJ2-5, with 8 bases fitting TRBD1. V gave up 2 bases and J gave up 3 bases; unmatched junction bases: 5. The CDR3 runs 15 residues. The germline gives CDR1 MDHEN, CDR2 SYDVKM. In DNA form, the CDR3 reads TGTGCCAGCAGTTTAGGGACAGGAATAAAAGAGACCCAGTACTTC. This gives the protein CASSLGTGIKETQYF.

The genes are TRBV5-4 and TRBJ2-7, with 7 positions matching TRBD2. This CDR3 is 15 amino acids long. Unmatched junction bases numbered 4, after V lost 1 base and J lost 0 bases. Per the germline V gene, CDR1 is SGHNT and CDR2 is YYREEE (reference sequence). The CDR3 DNA reads TGTGCCAGCAGCTTGATCCGCGGGAGCTCCTACGAGCAGTACTTC. Protein: CASSLIRGSSYEQYF.

As to this clonotype: A far larger clone is only one base removed, so a read error is likely. This chain uses TRBV3-1 with TRBJ2-7; TRBD2 aligns across 8 bases. CDR3 length equals 16 residues. V lost 0 bases to trimming and J lost 7 bases; unmatched junction nucleotides: 11. CDR1 LGHDT and CDR2 YNNKEL come from the germline V gene (reference sequence). CDR3: CASSQDLAGGYNEQYF. The CDR3 DNA is TGTGCCAGCAGCCAAGATCTGGCGGGAGGCTACAATGAGCAGTACTTC.

The gene calls are TRBV12-3 or TRBV12-4 and TRBJ1-2; D is unclear. The CDR3 runs to 14 residues. Trimming cost V 5 bases and J 1 base, with 11 bases left between them. The CDR3 here is CASSHRRINYGYTF. In nucleotides, the CDR3 is TGTGCCAGCAGTCACCGACGGATTAACTATGGCTACACCTTC.

The rearrangement uses TRBV5-6 and TRBJ2-4; no firm D call. Germline CDR1 reads SGHDT; CDR2 reads YYEEEE. The CDR3 is 14 residues long. V lost 2 bases and J lost 0, with 6 bases in between. This chain's CDR3 is CASSLRQAKNIQYF. CDR3 DNA sequence: TGTGCCAGCAGCTTACGACAAGCCAAAAACATTCAGTACTTC.

CDR3 coding DNA: TGTGCCAGCAGTTTACAGGGCGGCTATGGCTACACCTTC. As protein: CASSLQGGYGYTF. The chain combines TRBV28 with TRBJ1-2; perhaps TRBD1 as D (5 bases). The CDR3 sequence is 13 residues long. The V gene lost 2 bases and the J gene lost 4 bases, with 8 bases spanning the gap. The V gene's germline CDR1 is MDHEN and CDR2 SYDVKM.

This clonotype was seen repeatedly, ten times or more. The V call is TRBV20-1, the J call TRBJ2-1, with a possible D match to TRBD1 (5 bases). Germline CDR1 reads DFQATT; CDR2 reads SNEGSKA (reference sequence). The V and J ends lost 5 bases and 7 bases respectively, with 18 bases between them. The CDR3 runs to 14 residues. CDR3 bases: TGCAGTGCTCCCCTCGGGCAGGGCAGGAATGAGCAGTTCTTC. Translating it yields CSAPLGQGRNEQFF.

The rearrangement joins TRBV5-3 to TRBJ1-2, with no clear D. TRBV5-3 is an ORF, with its function uncertain. The CDR3 totals 16 residues. Trimming removed 8 bases from V and 1 base from J, with 21 bases in between. The CDR3 sequence is CASSARRRGFNYGYTF. The CDR3 region has the DNA TGTGCCAGCAGCGCCCGCAGGAGAGGATTTAACTATGGCTACACCTTC.

The chain employs TRBV14 and TRBJ2-3; TRBD2 aligns across 8 bases. The CDR3 runs to 19 residues. Germline trimming cut 1 base from V and 3 bases from J; bases unmatched to any gene: 15. From germline, CDR1 is SGHDN and CDR2 FVKESK. CDR3 residues: CASSQAGRAGGPKTDTQYF. In DNA form, the CDR3 reads TGTGCCAGCAGCCAAGCGGGACGGGCGGGAGGACCCAAGACAGATACGCAGTATTTT.

In its sample, this clonotype was seen a few times. The chain links TRBV29-1 to TRBJ2-6, with 10 bases aligning to TRBD2. This CDR3 is built from 16 residues. Losses at the gene ends were 4 bases for V and 2 bases for J; bases not matched to a gene: 5. CDR1 and CDR2 (germline): SQVTM, ANQGSEA. Here the CDR3 reads CSVVLAGDTGANVLTF. As DNA, the CDR3 is TGCAGCGTTGTTCTAGCGGGAGACACTGGGGCCAACGTCCTGACTTTC.

This clonotype was counted ten times or more. J is TRBJ2-3 and V is TRBV28; D tentatively reads TRBD1 or TRBD2 (5 bases each). V was shortened by 8 bases and J by 4 bases, with 7 bases between the two germline ends. The germline V gene has CDR1 MDHEN and CDR2 SYDVKM. The CDR3 sequence is 11 residues long. The CDR3 DNA reads TGTGCCAGCGGGGGTTCAGATACGCAGTATTTT. Its protein is CASGGSDTQYF. The variable domain in full, with the rest retrieved from reference TRBV28 and TRBJ2-3, is DVKVTQSSRYLVKRTGEKVFLECVQDMDHENMFWYRQDPGLGLRLIYFSYDVKMKEKGDIPEGYSVSREKKERFSLILESASTNQTSMYLCASGGSDTQYFGPGTRLTVL.

The V gene is TRBV20-1, the J gene TRBJ1-5, with D maybe TRBD1 (5 bases). The CDR3 length is 16 residues. Germline CDR1 is DFQATT and CDR2 is SNEGSKA (reference sequence). V dropped 5 bases and J dropped 4 bases, with 21 bases sitting between them. This CDR3 reads CSAAAWQGEVNQPQHF. CDR3 in DNA: TGCAGTGCTGCGGCCTGGCAGGGCGAAGTTAATCAGCCCCAGCATTTT.